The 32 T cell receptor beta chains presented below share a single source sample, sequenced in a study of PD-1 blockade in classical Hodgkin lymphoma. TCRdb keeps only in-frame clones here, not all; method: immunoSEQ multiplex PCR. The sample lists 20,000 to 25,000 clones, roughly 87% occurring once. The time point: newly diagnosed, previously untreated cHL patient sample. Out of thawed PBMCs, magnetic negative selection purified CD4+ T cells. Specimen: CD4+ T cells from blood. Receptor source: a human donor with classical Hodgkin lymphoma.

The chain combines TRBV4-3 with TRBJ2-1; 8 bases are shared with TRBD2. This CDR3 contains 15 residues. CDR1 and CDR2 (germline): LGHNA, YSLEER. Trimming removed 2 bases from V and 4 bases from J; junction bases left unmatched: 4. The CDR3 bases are TGCGCCAGCAGCCAATTTACTAGCGGATACAATGAGCAGTTCTTC. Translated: CASSQFTSGYNEQFF.

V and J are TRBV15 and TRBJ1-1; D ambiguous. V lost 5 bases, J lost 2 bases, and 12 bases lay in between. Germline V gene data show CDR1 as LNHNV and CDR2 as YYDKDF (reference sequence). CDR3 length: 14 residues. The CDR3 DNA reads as TGTGCCACCAGCCCCAGTCGGGGAAACACTGAAGCTTTCTTT. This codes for CATSPSRGNTEAFF.

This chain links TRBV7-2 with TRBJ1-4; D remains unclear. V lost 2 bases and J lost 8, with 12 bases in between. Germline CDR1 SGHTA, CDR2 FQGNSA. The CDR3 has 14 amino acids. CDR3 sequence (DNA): TGTGCCAGCAGCTTAACCAAGGGCTCGGAAAAACTGTTTTTT. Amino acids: CASSLTKGSEKLFF. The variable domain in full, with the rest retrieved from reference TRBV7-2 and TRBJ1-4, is GAGVSQSPSNKVTEKGKDVELRCDPISGHTALYWYRQSLGQGLEFLIYFQGNSAPDKSGLPSDRFSAERTGGSVSTLTIQRTQQEDSAVYLCASSLTKGSEKLFFGSGTQLSVL.

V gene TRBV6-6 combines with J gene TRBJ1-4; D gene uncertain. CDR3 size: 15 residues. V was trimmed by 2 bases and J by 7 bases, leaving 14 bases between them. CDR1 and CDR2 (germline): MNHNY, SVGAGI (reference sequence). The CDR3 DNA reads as TGTGCCAGCAGTTACGGAGGAGGGAAAGGTGAAAAACTGTTTTTT. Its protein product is CASSYGGGKGEKLFF.

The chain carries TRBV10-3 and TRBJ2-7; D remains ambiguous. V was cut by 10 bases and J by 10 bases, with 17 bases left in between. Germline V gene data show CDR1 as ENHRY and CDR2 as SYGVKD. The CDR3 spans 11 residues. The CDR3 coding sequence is TGTGCCACCGAATTAGATGGGCACCAGTACTTC. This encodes CATELDGHQYF.

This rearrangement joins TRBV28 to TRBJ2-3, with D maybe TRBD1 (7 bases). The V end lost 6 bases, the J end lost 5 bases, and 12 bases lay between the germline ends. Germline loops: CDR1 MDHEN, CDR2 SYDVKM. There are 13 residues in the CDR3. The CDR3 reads CASRPQGGDTQYF. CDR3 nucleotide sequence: TGTGCCAGCAGGCCTCAGGGGGGAGATACGCAGTATTTT. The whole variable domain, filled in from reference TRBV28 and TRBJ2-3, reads DVKVTQSSRYLVKRTGEKVFLECVQDMDHENMFWYRQDPGLGLRLIYFSYDVKMKEKGDIPEGYSVSREKKERFSLILESASTNQTSMYLCASRPQGGDTQYFGPGTRLTVL.

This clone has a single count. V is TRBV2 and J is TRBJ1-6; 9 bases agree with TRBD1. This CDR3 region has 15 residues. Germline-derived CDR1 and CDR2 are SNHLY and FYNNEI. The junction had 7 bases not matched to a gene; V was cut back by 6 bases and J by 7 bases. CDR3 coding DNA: TGTGCCAGCAGGAACCGGGACAGGGACAATTCACCCCTCCACTTT. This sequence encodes CASRNRDRDNSPLHF.

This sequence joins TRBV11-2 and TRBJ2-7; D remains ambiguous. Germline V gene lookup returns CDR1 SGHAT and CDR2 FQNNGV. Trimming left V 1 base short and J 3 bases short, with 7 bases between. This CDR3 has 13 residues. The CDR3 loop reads CASSLGGSYEQYF. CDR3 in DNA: TGTGCCAGCAGCTTAGGTGGCAGCTACGAGCAGTACTTC.

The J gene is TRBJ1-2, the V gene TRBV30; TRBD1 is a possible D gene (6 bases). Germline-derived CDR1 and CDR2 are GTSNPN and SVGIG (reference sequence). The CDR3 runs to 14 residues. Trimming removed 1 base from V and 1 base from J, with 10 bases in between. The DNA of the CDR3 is TGTGCCTGGAGTGCAGGGGCTGGTAACTATGGCTACACCTTC. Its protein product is CAWSAGAGNYGYTF. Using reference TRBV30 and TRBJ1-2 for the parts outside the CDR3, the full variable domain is SQTIHQWPATLVQPVGSPLSLECTVEGTSNPNLYWYRQAAGRGLQLLFYSVGIGQISSEVPQNLSASRPQDRQFILSSKKLLLSDSGFYLCAWSAGAGNYGYTFGSGTRLTVV.

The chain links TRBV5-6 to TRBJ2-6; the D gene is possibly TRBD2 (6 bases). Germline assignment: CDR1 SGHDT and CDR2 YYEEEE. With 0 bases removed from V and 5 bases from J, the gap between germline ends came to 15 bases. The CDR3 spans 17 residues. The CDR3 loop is CASSLAGAGTRANVLTF. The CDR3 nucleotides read TGTGCCAGCAGCTTGGCTGGCGCCGGGACTCGGGCCAACGTCCTGACTTTC.

Written as DNA, the CDR3 is TGCGCCAGCAGCCTAGGGTATACAACCCCCGAGCAGTACTTC. Translation: CASSLGYTTPEQYF. This chain connects TRBV5-1 to TRBJ2-7; D ambiguous. Germline V lookup: CDR1 SGHRS, CDR2 YFSETQ. This CDR3 has 14 amino acids. Trimming cost V 4 bases and J 6 bases, with 17 bases left between them.

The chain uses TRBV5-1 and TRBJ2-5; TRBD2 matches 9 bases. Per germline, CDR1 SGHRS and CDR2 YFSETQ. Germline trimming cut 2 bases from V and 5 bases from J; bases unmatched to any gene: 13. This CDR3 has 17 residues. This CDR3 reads CASSLMRGGFGEETQYF. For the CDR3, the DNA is TGCGCCAGCAGCTTAATGCGGGGGGGCTTCGGCGAGGAGACCCAGTACTTC.

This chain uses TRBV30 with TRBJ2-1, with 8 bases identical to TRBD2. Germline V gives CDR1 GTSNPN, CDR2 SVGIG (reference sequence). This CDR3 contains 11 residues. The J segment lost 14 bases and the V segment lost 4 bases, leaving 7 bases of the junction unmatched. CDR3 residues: CAWIGGTSKFF. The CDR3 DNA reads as TGTGCCTGGATTGGGGGGACTAGTAAGTTCTTC.

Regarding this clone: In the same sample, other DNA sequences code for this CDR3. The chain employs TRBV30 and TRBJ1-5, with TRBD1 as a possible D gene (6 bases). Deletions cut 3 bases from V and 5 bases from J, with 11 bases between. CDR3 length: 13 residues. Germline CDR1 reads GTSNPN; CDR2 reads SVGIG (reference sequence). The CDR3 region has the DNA TGTGCCTGGAGGGGAGGGGGGGATCAGCCCCAGCATTTT. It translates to CAWRGGGDQPQHF.

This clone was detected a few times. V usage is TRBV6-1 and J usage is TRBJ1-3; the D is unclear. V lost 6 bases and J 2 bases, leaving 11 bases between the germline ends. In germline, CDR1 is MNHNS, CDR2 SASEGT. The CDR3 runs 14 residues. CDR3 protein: CASSEDFTGNTIYF. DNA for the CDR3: TGTGCCAGCAGCGAGGATTTTACTGGAAACACCATATATTTT.

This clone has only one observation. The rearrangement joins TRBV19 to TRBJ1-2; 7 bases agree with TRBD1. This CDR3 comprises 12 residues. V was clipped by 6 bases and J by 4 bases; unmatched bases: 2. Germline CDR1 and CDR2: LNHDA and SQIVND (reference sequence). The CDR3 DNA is TGTGCCAGTAGAGGGGGCCCCTATGGCTACACCTTC. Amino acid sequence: CASRGGPYGYTF. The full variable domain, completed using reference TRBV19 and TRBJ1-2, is DGGITQSPKYLFRKEGQNVTLSCEQNLNHDAMYWYRQDPGQGLRLIYYSQIVNDFQKGDIAEGYSVSREKKESFPLTVTSAQKNPTAFYLCASRGGPYGYTFGSGTRLTVV.

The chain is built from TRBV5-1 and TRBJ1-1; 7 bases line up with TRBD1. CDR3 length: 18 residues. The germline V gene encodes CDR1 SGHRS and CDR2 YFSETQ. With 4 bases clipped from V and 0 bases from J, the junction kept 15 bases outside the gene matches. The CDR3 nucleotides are TGCGCCAGCAGCCTGGCCTCGGGGGGCAGGGGGATGAACACTGAAGCTTTCTTT. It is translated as CASSLASGGRGMNTEAFF. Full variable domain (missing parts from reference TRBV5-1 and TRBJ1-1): KAGVTQTPRYLIKTRGQQVTLSCSPISGHRSVSWYQQTPGQGLQFLFEYFSETQRNKGNFPGRFSGRQFSNSRSEMNVSTLELGDSALYLCASSLASGGRGMNTEAFFGQGTRLTVV.

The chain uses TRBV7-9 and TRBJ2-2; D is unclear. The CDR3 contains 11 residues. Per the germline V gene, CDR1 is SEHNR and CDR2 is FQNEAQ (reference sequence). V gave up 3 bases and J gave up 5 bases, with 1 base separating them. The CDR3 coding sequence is TGTGCCAGCAGCTTTACCGGGGAGCTGTTTTTT. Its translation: CASSFTGELFF.

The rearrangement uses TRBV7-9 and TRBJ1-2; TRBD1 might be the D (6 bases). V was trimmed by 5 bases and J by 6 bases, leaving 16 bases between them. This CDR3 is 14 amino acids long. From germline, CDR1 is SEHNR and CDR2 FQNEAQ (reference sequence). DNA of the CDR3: TGTGCCAGCAGCCCCGGGAGGGACAACGATGGCTACACCTTC. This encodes CASSPGRDNDGYTF.

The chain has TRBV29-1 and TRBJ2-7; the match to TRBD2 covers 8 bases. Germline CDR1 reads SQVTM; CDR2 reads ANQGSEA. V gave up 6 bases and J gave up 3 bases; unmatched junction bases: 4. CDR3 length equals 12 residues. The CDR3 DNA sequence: TGCAGCGTAATTGGGACTAGCTACGAGCAGTACTTC. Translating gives CSVIGTSYEQYF.

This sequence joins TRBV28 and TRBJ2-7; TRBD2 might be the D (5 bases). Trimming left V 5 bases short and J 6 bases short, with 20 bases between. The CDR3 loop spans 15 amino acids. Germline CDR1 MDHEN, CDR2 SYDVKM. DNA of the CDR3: TGTGCCAGCAGTCTCCCGGGATCCCGGGGAATCGAGCAGTACTTC. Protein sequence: CASSLPGSRGIEQYF.

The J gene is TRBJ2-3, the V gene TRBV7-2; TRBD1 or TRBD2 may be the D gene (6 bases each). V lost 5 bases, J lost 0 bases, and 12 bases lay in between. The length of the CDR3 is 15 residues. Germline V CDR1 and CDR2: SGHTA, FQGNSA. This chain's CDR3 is CASSLRGGSTDTQYF. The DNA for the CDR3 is TGTGCCAGCAGCCTCCGAGGGGGGAGCACAGATACGCAGTATTTT.

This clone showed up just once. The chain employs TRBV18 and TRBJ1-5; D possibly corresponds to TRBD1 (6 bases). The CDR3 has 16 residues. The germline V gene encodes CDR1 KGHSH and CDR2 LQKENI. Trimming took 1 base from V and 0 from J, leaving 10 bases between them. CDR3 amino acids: CASSPQTGNSNQPQHF. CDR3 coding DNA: TGTGCCAGCTCACCACAAACAGGGAATAGCAATCAGCCCCAGCATTTT.

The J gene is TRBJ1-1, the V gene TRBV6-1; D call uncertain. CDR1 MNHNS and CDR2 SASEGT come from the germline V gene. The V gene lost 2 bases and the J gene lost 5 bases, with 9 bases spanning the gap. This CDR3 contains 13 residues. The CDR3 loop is CASSEIGLTEAFF. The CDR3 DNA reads TGTGCCAGCAGTGAAATCGGACTGACTGAAGCTTTCTTT.

In DNA form, the CDR3 reads TGTGCCTGGAGTCGGGGCTTAGCGGGGGGAGAAGAGACCCAGTACTTC. Its protein is CAWSRGLAGGEETQYF. The chain links TRBV30 to TRBJ2-5, with 10 bases aligning to TRBD2. From germline, CDR1 is GTSNPN and CDR2 SVGIG (reference sequence). This CDR3 is built from 16 residues. Germline trimming cut 2 bases from V and 3 bases from J; bases unmatched to any gene: 9.

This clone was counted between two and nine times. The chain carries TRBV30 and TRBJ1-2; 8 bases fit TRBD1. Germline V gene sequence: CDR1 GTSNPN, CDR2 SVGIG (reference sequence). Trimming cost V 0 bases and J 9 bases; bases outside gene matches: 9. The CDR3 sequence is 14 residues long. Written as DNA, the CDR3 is TGTGCCTGGAGTGTACTCCCCGGACAGGGCCGCTACACCTTC. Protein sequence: CAWSVLPGQGRYTF. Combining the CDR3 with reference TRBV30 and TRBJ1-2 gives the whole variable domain SQTIHQWPATLVQPVGSPLSLECTVEGTSNPNLYWYRQAAGRGLQLLFYSVGIGQISSEVPQNLSASRPQDRQFILSSKKLLLSDSGFYLCAWSVLPGQGRYTFGSGTRLTVV.

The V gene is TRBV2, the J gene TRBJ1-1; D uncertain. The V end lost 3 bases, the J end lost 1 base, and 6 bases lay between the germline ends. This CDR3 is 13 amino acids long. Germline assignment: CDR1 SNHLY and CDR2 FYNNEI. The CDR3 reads CASSDDRNTEAFF. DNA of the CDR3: TGTGCCAGCAGTGATGACCGGAACACTGAAGCTTTCTTT.

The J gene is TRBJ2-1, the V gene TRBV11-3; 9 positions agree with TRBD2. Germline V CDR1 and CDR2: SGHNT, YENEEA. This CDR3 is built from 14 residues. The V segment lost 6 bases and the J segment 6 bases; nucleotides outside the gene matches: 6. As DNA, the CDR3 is TGTGCCAGCAGGGGTGGACTAGCGACCAATGAGCAGTTCTTC. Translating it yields CASRGGLATNEQFF.

This CDR3 reads CASSPQSGYGYTF. Written as DNA, the CDR3 is TGTGCCAGCAGCCCCCAAAGTGGCTATGGCTACACCTTC. V usage is TRBV7-4 and J usage is TRBJ1-2; no clear D. The germline V gene encodes CDR1 SGHVT and CDR2 SQSDAQ. Trimming pared 5 bases from V and 4 bases from J, leaving 11 bases between. The CDR3 extends over 13 amino acids.

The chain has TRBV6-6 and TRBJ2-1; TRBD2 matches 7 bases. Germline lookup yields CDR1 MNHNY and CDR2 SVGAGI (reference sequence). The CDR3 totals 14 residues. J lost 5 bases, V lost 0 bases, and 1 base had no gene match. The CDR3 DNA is TGTGCCAGCAGTTACTCGGGAGGGGACAATGAGCAGTTCTTC. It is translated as CASSYSGGDNEQFF.

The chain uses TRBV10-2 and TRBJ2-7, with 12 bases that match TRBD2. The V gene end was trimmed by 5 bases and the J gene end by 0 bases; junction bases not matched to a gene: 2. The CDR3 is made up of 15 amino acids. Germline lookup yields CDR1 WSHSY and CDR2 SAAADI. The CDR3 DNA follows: TGCGCCAGCAGTCTAGCGGGGGGGAGCTCCTACGAGCAGTACTTC. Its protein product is CASSLAGGSSYEQYF.

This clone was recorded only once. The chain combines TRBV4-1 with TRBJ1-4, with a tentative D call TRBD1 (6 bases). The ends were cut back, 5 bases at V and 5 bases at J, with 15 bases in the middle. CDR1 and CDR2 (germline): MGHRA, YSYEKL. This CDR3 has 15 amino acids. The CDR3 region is CASSDLGGLNEKLFF. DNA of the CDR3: TGCGCCAGCAGCGACTTAGGGGGGTTGAATGAAAAACTGTTTTTT.